Listed below are T cell receptor beta chains from one sample, sequenced in a study of cytomegalovirus exposure and HLA in healthy donors. Sequenced by immunoSEQ multiplex PCR; TCRdb stores in-frame clones only, minus some. Seen in this sample are roughly 80,000 clones; the ten most common clones hold less than 1.5%. The specimen sequenced was PBMCs. These receptors were taken from a woman younger than 45 in good health and CMV-seronegative. The CDR3 runs from the conserved cysteine through the conserved F or W. Fields, in order: V gene, J gene, CDR3 length, CDR3 protein.

v_call: TRBV18; j_call: TRBJ1-4; cdr3_length: 13; cdr3_aa: CASSPEANEKLFF
v_call: TRBV28; j_call: TRBJ1-3; cdr3_length: 15; cdr3_aa: CASYIGQGQLDTIYF
v_call: TRBV6-6; j_call: TRBJ1-1; cdr3_length: 14; cdr3_aa: CASSLIQGGTEAFF
v_call: TRBV2; j_call: TRBJ2-5; cdr3_length: 15; cdr3_aa: CASSEGGGAGETQYF
v_call: TRBV11-2; j_call: TRBJ1-1; cdr3_length: 14; cdr3_aa: CASSFGTVPTEAFF
v_call: TRBV4-1; j_call: TRBJ2-5; cdr3_length: 15; cdr3_aa: CASSQDGTSDETQYF
v_call: TRBV19; j_call: TRBJ2-7; cdr3_length: 13; cdr3_aa: CASSIVGRGEQYF
v_call: TRBV18; j_call: TRBJ1-1; cdr3_length: 18; cdr3_aa: CASSPPPGQATGNTEAFF
v_call: TRBV19; j_call: TRBJ1-1; cdr3_length: 14; cdr3_aa: CASNPGLSNTEAFF
v_call: TRBV2; j_call: TRBJ1-1; cdr3_length: 13; cdr3_aa: CASSIDRGTEAFF
v_call: TRBV5-6; j_call: TRBJ2-3; cdr3_length: 15; cdr3_aa: CASSLQGAGTDTQYF